The present T cell receptor beta chain was sequenced within a study of blood T cells in healthy people across ages. For the study at large: Per two T cells, about one barcoded beta molecule was captured through template switching.

V was cut by 1 base and J by 4 bases, with 19 bases left in between. The CDR3 loop spans 17 amino acids. This clonotype was detected a few times. The donors, aged roughly 6 to 100, were healthy Caucasians from Russia. Together with a sample-barcoded 5' primer, a J-beta primer mix was included in a second PCR lasting roughly 6 to 12 cycles. Each of the cDNA molecules was tagged by a template-switch adaptor with 12 random nucleotides. Via MiXCR, TCRdb re-called the 5' RACE reads, giving one row per CDR3 protein. The sample has 600,000 or so distinct CDR3 sequences, approximately 21% seen once. This sequence originates from a man aged 65 to 85 in good health. The genes are TRBV12-3 or TRBV12-4 and TRBJ2-5; the D gene is possibly TRBD2 (5 bases). The sample was blood. CDR3 residues: CASSLDMKGGLRETQYF. The DNA for the CDR3 is TGTGCCAGCAGTTTAGATATGAAAGGAGGTCTCAGAGAGACCCAGTACTTC.